This is a list of T cell receptor beta chains from one sample in a study of CD8 T cells in ankylosing spondylitis. TCRdb processed the 5' RACE reads anew with MiXCR; each CDR3 protein has one entry. The data contain 150,000 to 200,000 distinct CDR3 sequences, around 32% of them singletons. The sample comprised synovial fluid, either unsorted or a sorted T cell fraction (not recorded which). The receptor set was obtained from a male donor with ankylosing spondylitis. Both conserved end residues are part of each CDR3. A D gene is named only where the DNA matches it firmly. A clone size is listed for some rows: how often the clone was seen (once, few, many), or a class if it is expanded.

j_gene: TRBJ1-1; abundance: NA; d_gene: NA; v_gene: TRBV27; CDR3aa: CASQMNTEAFF; CDR3nt: TGTGCCAGTCAGATGAACACTGAAGCTTTCTTT
j_gene: TRBJ1-1; abundance: NA; d_gene: NA; v_gene: TRBV2; CDR3aa: CASSETVMNTEAFF; CDR3nt: TGTGCCAGCAGTGAGACAGTCATGAACACTGAAGCTTTCTTT
j_gene: TRBJ2-3; abundance: few; d_gene: NA; v_gene: TRBV9; CDR3aa: CASSVGPPDTQYF; CDR3nt: TGTGCCAGCAGCGTGGGGCCCCCAGATACGCAGTATTTT
j_gene: TRBJ1-2; abundance: NA; d_gene: TRBD1; v_gene: TRBV7-2; CDR3aa: CASSHYRDSRGYTF; CDR3nt: TGTGCCAGCAGCCACTACCGGGACAGTAGGGGCTACACCTTC
j_gene: TRBJ1-1; abundance: few; d_gene: TRBD1; v_gene: TRBV25-1; CDR3aa: CASSLQGHFDEAFF; CDR3nt: TGTGCCAGCAGCCTACAGGGGCATTTTGATGAAGCTTTCTTT
j_gene: TRBJ2-3; abundance: few; d_gene: NA; v_gene: TRBV6-1; CDR3aa: CASRLMRTTDTQYF; CDR3nt: TGTGCCAGCAGGTTGATGCGGACCACAGATACGCAGTATTTT
j_gene: TRBJ2-1; abundance: NA; d_gene: TRBD2; v_gene: TRBV5-1; CDR3aa: CASSLGTSGGYNEQFF; CDR3nt: TGCGCCAGCAGCTTGGGGACTAGCGGGGGGTACAATGAGCAGTTCTTC
j_gene: TRBJ2-3; abundance: NA; d_gene: NA; v_gene: TRBV5-1; CDR3aa: CASRGPLPAQDTQYF; CDR3nt: TGCGCCAGCAGGGGGCCCCTCCCCGCACAAGATACGCAGTATTTT
j_gene: TRBJ2-2; abundance: NA; d_gene: NA; v_gene: TRBV28; CDR3aa: CASRLMGSNTGELFF; CDR3nt: TGTGCCAGCAGGCTCATGGGTTCGAACACCGGGGAGCTGTTTTTT
j_gene: TRBJ2-2; abundance: few; d_gene: NA; v_gene: TRBV24-1; CDR3aa: CATSRQSANTGELFF; CDR3nt: TGTGCCACCAGCAGACAGAGCGCGAACACCGGGGAGCTGTTTTTT
j_gene: TRBJ1-5; abundance: few; d_gene: NA; v_gene: TRBV20-1; CDR3aa: CSARDPSNRNQPQHF; CDR3nt: TGCAGTGCTAGAGATCCGAGTAATCGCAATCAGCCCCAGCATTTT
j_gene: TRBJ2-1; abundance: once; d_gene: NA; v_gene: TRBV6-2/TRBV6-3; CDR3aa: CASSYRGTDNEQFF; CDR3nt: TGTGCCAGCAGTTACCGGGGGACAGACAATGAGCAGTTCTTC
j_gene: TRBJ1-2; abundance: NA; d_gene: NA; v_gene: TRBV20-1; CDR3aa: CSARPTGSSYGYTF; CDR3nt: TGCAGTGCTAGACCCACTGGCAGCTCCTATGGCTACACCTTC
j_gene: TRBJ2-3; abundance: few; d_gene: NA; v_gene: TRBV12-3/TRBV12-4; CDR3aa: CASSLAPDTQYF; CDR3nt: TGTGCCAGCAGTTTAGCCCCAGATACGCAGTATTTT
j_gene: TRBJ2-5; abundance: many; d_gene: NA; v_gene: TRBV9; CDR3aa: CASSRDAEIETQYF; CDR3nt: TGTGCCAGCAGCAGGGACGCCGAGATAGAGACCCAGTACTTC
j_gene: TRBJ2-3; abundance: NA; d_gene: NA; v_gene: TRBV7-2; CDR3aa: CASSLGQSAYTQYF; CDR3nt: TGTGCCAGCAGCTTAGGTCAAAGCGCCTATACGCAGTATTTT
j_gene: TRBJ2-5; abundance: few; d_gene: NA; v_gene: TRBV28; CDR3aa: CASSLPPKETQYF; CDR3nt: TGTGCCAGCAGTTTACCCCCTAAGGAGACCCAGTACTTC
j_gene: TRBJ2-7; abundance: NA; d_gene: NA; v_gene: TRBV5-4; CDR3aa: CASSLGSGPSYEQYF; CDR3nt: TGTGCCAGCAGCTTGGGTTCAGGACCCTCCTACGAGCAGTACTTC
j_gene: TRBJ1-1; abundance: few; d_gene: TRBD1; v_gene: TRBV2; CDR3aa: CASSAAGQGNTEAFF; CDR3nt: TGTGCCAGCAGTGCCGCGGGACAGGGGAACACTGAAGCTTTCTTT
j_gene: TRBJ2-2; abundance: NA; d_gene: NA; v_gene: TRBV9; CDR3aa: CASSVHSRTLNTGELFF; CDR3nt: TGTGCCAGCAGCGTACATAGCAGGACCCTAAACACCGGGGAGCTGTTTTTT
j_gene: TRBJ1-6; abundance: few; d_gene: NA; v_gene: TRBV27; CDR3aa: CASRTGEYNSPLHF; CDR3nt: TGTGCCAGCCGAACGGGAGAATATAATTCACCCCTCCACTTT
j_gene: TRBJ1-1; abundance: NA; d_gene: NA; v_gene: TRBV7-8; CDR3aa: CASSPLEGGFAEAFF; CDR3nt: TGTGCCAGCAGCCCATTGGAAGGGGGGTTCGCTGAAGCTTTCTTT
j_gene: TRBJ1-2; abundance: NA; d_gene: TRBD1; v_gene: TRBV15; CDR3aa: CATSRDQGASYGYTF; CDR3nt: TGTGCCACCAGCAGAGATCAGGGGGCCTCTTATGGCTACACCTTC
j_gene: TRBJ2-1; abundance: NA; d_gene: NA; v_gene: TRBV5-1; CDR3aa: CASSLDWGRPYNEQFF; CDR3nt: TGCGCCAGCAGCTTGGATTGGGGGAGACCCTACAATGAGCAGTTCTTC
j_gene: TRBJ1-1; abundance: NA; d_gene: NA; v_gene: TRBV10-3; CDR3aa: CAIGRTGAEAFF; CDR3nt: TGTGCCATCGGTCGGACCGGGGCTGAAGCTTTCTTT
j_gene: TRBJ1-5; abundance: NA; d_gene: NA; v_gene: TRBV21-1; CDR3aa: CASIFLPQGSGDQPQHF; CDR3nt: TGTGCCAGCATTTTCCTCCCACAGGGGAGTGGGGATCAGCCCCAGCATTTT
j_gene: TRBJ2-1; abundance: NA; d_gene: TRBD2; v_gene: TRBV29-1; CDR3aa: CSVVVSSGRGEQFF; CDR3nt: TGCAGCGTTGTGGTGTCTAGCGGGAGAGGCGAGCAGTTCTTC
j_gene: TRBJ2-5; abundance: few; d_gene: NA; v_gene: TRBV24-1; CDR3aa: CATSDPSTPQETQYF; CDR3nt: TGTGCCACCAGTGACCCAAGCACACCCCAAGAGACCCAGTACTTC